Below, one T cell receptor beta chain is given with its context. The sample comes from a study of CD8+ T cells in alopecia areata. Across the study: Twice daily, treated patients received 5 to 10 mg of oral tofacitinib.

After isolation, RNA underwent reverse transcription to generate cDNA as the sequencing template. Assay used: immunoSEQ multiplex PCR; TCRdb lists only in-frame clones, some missing. The sample shows over 120,000 clones, about half of them seen only once. Trimming pared 0 bases from V and 8 bases from J, leaving 13 bases between. Germline CDR1 is GTSNPN and CDR2 is SVGIG (reference sequence). This CDR3 is 13 amino acids long. The sequence was collected from a human donor with alopecia areata. The sample in question was CD4+ T cells sorted from blood, obtained at week 0. This rearrangement joins TRBV30 to TRBJ1-2, with unresolved D. The DNA for the CDR3 is TGTGCCTGGAGTGTCGGGTTCTCGTTAGGCTACACCTTC. Translated, it gives CAWSVGFSLGYTF.